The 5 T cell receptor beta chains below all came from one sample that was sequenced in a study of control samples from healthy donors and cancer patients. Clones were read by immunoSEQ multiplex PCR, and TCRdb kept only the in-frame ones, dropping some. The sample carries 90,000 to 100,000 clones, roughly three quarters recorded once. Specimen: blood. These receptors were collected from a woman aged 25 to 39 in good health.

CDR3 nucleotide sequence: TGTGCCAGCAGGCGGGGGACAGGGACCTACGAGCAGTACTTC. Protein sequence: CASRRGTGTYEQYF. The V call is TRBV7-9, the J call TRBJ2-7, with 9 bases matching TRBD1. The CDR3 covers 14 residues. V lost 6 bases, J lost 2 bases, and 5 bases stayed unmatched. Germline CDR1 SEHNR, CDR2 FQNEAQ (reference sequence). Full variable domain (remainder filled in from reference TRBV7-9 and TRBJ2-7): DTGVSQNPRHKITKRGQNVTFRCDPISEHNRLYWYRQTLGQGPEFLTYFQNEAQLEKSRLLSDRFSAERPKGSFSTLEIQRTEQGDSAMYLCASRRGTGTYEQYFGPGTRLTVT.

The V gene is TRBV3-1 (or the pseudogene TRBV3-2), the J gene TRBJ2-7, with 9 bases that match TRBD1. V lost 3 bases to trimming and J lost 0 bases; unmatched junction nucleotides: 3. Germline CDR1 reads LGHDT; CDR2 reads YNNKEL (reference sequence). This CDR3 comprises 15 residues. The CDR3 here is CASSHGQGTSYEQYF. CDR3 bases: TGTGCCAGCAGCCATGGACAGGGGACCTCCTACGAGCAGTACTTC.

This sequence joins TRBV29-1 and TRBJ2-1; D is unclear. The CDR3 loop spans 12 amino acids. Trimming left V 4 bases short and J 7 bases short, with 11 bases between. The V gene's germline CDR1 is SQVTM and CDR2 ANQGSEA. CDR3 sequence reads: CSVGSLGNEQFF. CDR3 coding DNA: TGCAGCGTTGGTAGTCTAGGGAATGAGCAGTTCTTC.

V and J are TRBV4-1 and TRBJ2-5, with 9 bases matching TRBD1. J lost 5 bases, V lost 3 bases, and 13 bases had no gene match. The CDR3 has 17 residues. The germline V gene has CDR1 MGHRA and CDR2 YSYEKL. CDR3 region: CASSQGTGTGYTETQYF. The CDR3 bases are TGCGCCAGCAGCCAGGGTACCGGGACAGGGTACACGGAGACCCAGTACTTC.

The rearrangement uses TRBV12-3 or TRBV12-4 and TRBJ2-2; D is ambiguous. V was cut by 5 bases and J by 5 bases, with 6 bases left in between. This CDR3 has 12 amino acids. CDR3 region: CASSPRTGELFF. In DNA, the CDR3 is TGTGCCAGCAGTCCGCGGACCGGGGAGCTGTTTTTT.